The clone carrying this TCR beta chain has ten or more counts. This sample stems from a study of low-dose radiotherapy and immunotherapy resistance in tumors. Study details: Patients were given intravenous nivolumab 240 mg every two weeks plus ipilimumab 1 mg/kg every six weeks.

After removal of 1 base from V and 2 bases from J, the junction contained 2 bases not matched to a gene. CDR3 length equals 17 residues. First-strand cDNA used TRAV- and TRBV-specific primers, covering alpha and beta chains. PCR amplification of the TCRs was performed with Phusion for 20 PCR cycles, and it relied on a constant-region primer together with a V-primer adapter. TCRdb re-analysed the reads in MiXCR, keeping a single row per CDR3 protein. The data hold 60,000 or so distinct CDR3 sequences, with about 25% observed a single time. Regarding time point: before trial treatment. Donors were given nivolumab, ipilimumab, aspirin, low-dose cyclophosphamide and low-dose radiotherapy.

The genes are TRBV12-3 or TRBV12-4 and TRBJ2-6; 10 bases fit TRBD2. This clonotype originated in a male donor with rectosigmoid adenocarcinoma. Sequences were derived from PBMCs, sampled before treatment. For the CDR3, the DNA is TGTGCCAGCAGTTTAGGTCTAGCGGGAGCTGGGGCCAACGTCCTGACTTTC. Translated, it gives CASSLGLAGAGANVLTF.